Below are 30 T cell receptor beta chains sequenced from a single sample in a study of immune evolution from preneoplasia to lung adenocarcinoma. Using immunoSEQ multiplex PCR, the repertoire was profiled, and TCRdb retains in-frame clones only, with some absent. The sample records around 4,100 clones, approximately 90% being singletons. The sequencing input was FFPE minimally invasive lung adenocarcinoma tissue. These receptors originate from an older donor with lung adenocarcinoma.

This clone was seen more than once but under ten times. This specimen includes other DNA sequences encoding the same CDR3. This chain uses TRBV2 with TRBJ2-3, with no clear D. Germline CDR1 SNHLY, CDR2 FYNNEI. V was pared by 5 bases and J by 2 bases, with 2 bases between. This CDR3 is built from 11 residues. The DNA for the CDR3 is TGTGCCAGCAGTCACACAGATACGCAGTATTTT. Translated, it gives CASSHTDTQYF.

The chain has TRBV4-1 and TRBJ2-1; D might be TRBD2 (6 bases). Trimming removed 8 bases at V and 5 bases at J, with 19 bases between. The CDR3 length is 15 residues. CDR1 is MGHRA and CDR2 is YSYEKL in the germline V gene. This CDR3 reads CASSLLWRGDNEQFF. Here the CDR3 DNA reads TGCGCCAGCTCCCTCCTTTGGCGCGGGGACAATGAGCAGTTCTTC.

This chain connects TRBV30 to TRBJ2-5; 14 bases map to TRBD2. The CDR3 has 15 amino acids. The V gene end was trimmed by 5 bases and the J gene end by 2 bases; junction bases not matched to a gene: 4. Germline V CDR1 and CDR2: GTSNPN, SVGIG (reference sequence). CDR3 region: CAWDRLAGGQETQYF. Here the CDR3 DNA reads TGTGCCTGGGACCGACTAGCGGGAGGGCAAGAGACCCAGTACTTC.

The chain employs TRBV9 and TRBJ1-5; 9 nucleotides line up with TRBD1. Germline V gene lookup returns CDR1 SGDLS and CDR2 YYNGEE. The CDR3 is made up of 15 amino acids. V was clipped by 3 bases and J by 6 bases; unmatched bases: 7. In DNA, the CDR3 is TGTGCCAGCAGCGGTGCCGGGACAGGGATTCAGCCCCAGCATTTT. Encoded protein: CASSGAGTGIQPQHF.

The J gene is TRBJ1-1, the V gene TRBV10-3; tentatively, D is TRBD1 (6 bases). There are 13 residues in the CDR3. Germline V gene lookup returns CDR1 ENHRY and CDR2 SYGVKD. Between the trimmed V and J ends, which lost 7 bases and 1 base, there was a span of 10 bases. The CDR3, as DNA: TGTGCCATCATGACAGGCCCGAACACTGAAGCTTTCTTT. Its protein is CAIMTGPNTEAFF.

The chain couples TRBV30 to TRBJ1-2; 8 bases map to TRBD1. The CDR3 runs to 13 residues. V lost 0 bases and J lost 6; bases outside the gene matches: 3. CDR1 and CDR2 from the germline V gene are GTSNPN and SVGIG (reference sequence). CDR3 in DNA: TGTGCCTGGAGTGTACAACAGGGGGATGGCTACACCTTC. Its protein is CAWSVQQGDGYTF.

This clone was detected once. The CDR3 DNA follows: TGTGCCAGCAGCTTAGGACAACACCAAGACGCTTTCTTT. It codes for CASSLGQHQDAFF. The rearrangement uses TRBV11-2 and TRBJ1-1; D is unresolved. The germline V gene has CDR1 SGHAT and CDR2 FQNNGV. The CDR3 is 13 amino acids. Trimming stripped 1 base from V and 11 bases from J, with 14 bases between.

CDR3 nucleotides: TGTGCCAGCACGCTGGGACAGGGGGCGCGGACCGGGGAGCTGTTTTTT. Translated, it gives CASTLGQGARTGELFF. The gene calls are TRBV7-8 and TRBJ2-2, with 12 bases that match TRBD1. The length of the CDR3 is 16 residues. J gave up 5 bases and V 7 bases, and 8 bases lay outside the gene matches. Germline CDR1 is SGHVS and CDR2 is FQNEAQ.

This chain joins TRBV11-3 and TRBJ2-5, with D perhaps matching TRBD2 (6 bases). V lost 6 bases and J lost 1, with 9 bases in between. The CDR3 is 13 residues long. The germline CDR1 and CDR2 sequences are SGHNT and YENEEA. The CDR3 region is CASRRSGQETQYF. Here the CDR3 DNA reads TGTGCCAGCAGGCGTAGCGGCCAAGAGACCCAGTACTTC.

The V gene is TRBV6-5, the J gene TRBJ1-3; 7 bases are shared with TRBD1. The CDR3 runs 15 residues. Germline CDR1 and CDR2: MNHEY and SVGAGI. The junction had 7 bases not matched to a gene; V was cut back by 4 bases and J by 4 bases. Written as DNA, the CDR3 is TGTGCCAGCAGTTTAACCGACAGGGTCGGAAACACCATATATTTT. Translating it yields CASSLTDRVGNTIYF.

The rearrangement links TRBV7-9 to TRBJ2-1; the D is unclear. The CDR3 loop spans 13 amino acids. The V gene's germline CDR1 is SEHNR and CDR2 FQNEAQ (reference sequence). Trimming shortened V by 1 base and J by 6 bases, and 7 bases separated the two germline ends. CDR3 nucleotide sequence: TGTGCCAGCAGCTTAGGGGTTCCCAATGAGCAGTTCTTC. Translating gives CASSLGVPNEQFF. Full variable domain (rest looked up from reference TRBV7-9 and TRBJ2-1): DTGVSQNPRHKITKRGQNVTFRCDPISEHNRLYWYRQTLGQGPEFLTYFQNEAQLEKSRLLSDRFSAERPKGSFSTLEIQRTEQGDSAMYLCASSLGVPNEQFFGPGTRLTVL.

This chain joins TRBV6-5 and TRBJ1-1; D is ambiguous. The germline V gene encodes CDR1 MNHEY and CDR2 SVGAGI. CDR3 length: 11 residues. V lost 7 bases, J lost 2 bases, and 5 bases lay in between. The CDR3 spells CASISNTEAFF. In DNA, the CDR3 is TGTGCCAGCATAAGCAACACTGAAGCTTTCTTT.

The rearrangement uses TRBV7-7 and TRBJ2-7; 7 nucleotides agree with TRBD1. Trimming cost V 4 bases and J 0 bases; bases outside gene matches: 3. Germline V gene data show CDR1 as SSHAT and CDR2 as FNYEAQ (reference sequence). CDR3 size: 14 residues. CDR3 sequence reads: CASSYRGHSYEQYF. DNA of the CDR3: TGTGCCAGCAGCTACAGGGGCCACTCCTACGAGCAGTACTTC. Supplemented by reference TRBV7-7 and TRBJ2-7, the full variable domain reads GAGVSQSPRYKVTKRGQDVTLRCDPISSHATLYWYQQALGQGPEFLTYFNYEAQPDKSGLPSDRFSAERPEGSISTLTIQRTEQRDSAMYRCASSYRGHSYEQYFGPGTRLTVT.

The sample holds one count of this clone. The DNA for the CDR3 is TGTGCCAGCGGAGCAACTTCCTCCTACAATGAGCAGTTCTTC. Its translation is CASGATSSYNEQFF. This chain connects TRBV2 to TRBJ2-1, with D unclear. The CDR3 contains 14 residues. The germline V gene encodes CDR1 SNHLY and CDR2 FYNNEI. The V end was cut by 8 bases, the J end by 0 bases, with 11 bases between.

V gene TRBV9 combines with J gene TRBJ2-3, with a possible D match to TRBD2 (5 bases). Germline loops: CDR1 SGDLS, CDR2 YYNGEE. The V end was cut by 7 bases, the J end by 0 bases, with 12 bases between. The CDR3 is 14 residues long. The DNA for the CDR3 is TGTGCCAGCTCCGGCCGGGGTAGCACAGATACGCAGTATTTT. Translated, it gives CASSGRGSTDTQYF.

The chain couples TRBV11-3 to TRBJ2-3, with 10 bases that match TRBD2. Germline CDR1 reads SGHNT; CDR2 reads YENEEA. The CDR3 sequence is 16 residues long. V trimming: 5 bases; J trimming: 2 bases; junction bases outside the gene matches: 7. The CDR3 here is CASSGGLASATDTQYF. In DNA form, the CDR3 reads TGTGCCAGCAGCGGGGGACTAGCGAGTGCCACAGATACGCAGTATTTT. Supplemented by reference TRBV11-3 and TRBJ2-3, the full variable domain reads EAGVVQSPRYKIIEKKQPVAFWCNPISGHNTLYWYLQNLGQGPELLIRYENEEAVDDSQLPKDRFSAERLKGVDSTLKIQPAELGDSAVYLCASSGGLASATDTQYFGPGTRLTVL.

This clone was counted a single time. The chain combines TRBV7-9 with TRBJ1-2; 10 nucleotides line up with TRBD1. Per the germline V gene, CDR1 is SEHNR and CDR2 is FQNEAQ (reference sequence). Losses at the gene ends were 5 bases for V and 9 bases for J; bases not matched to a gene: 9. The CDR3 extends over 14 amino acids. As DNA, the CDR3 is TGTGCCAGCAGCCGTGGGACAGGGGCGAGGAGCTACACCTTC. This translates into CASSRGTGARSYTF.

Concerning this clone: An end of the junction does not agree with germline; a read error may underlie this. This sequence joins TRBV11-2 and TRBJ1-4; D call uncertain. The CDR3 runs to 15 residues. Germline V lookup: CDR1 SGHAT, CDR2 FQNNGV. This chain's CDR3 is CVSSFPSATNEKLFF. CDR3 coding DNA: TGTGTCAGCAGCTTCCCATCTGCAACTAATGAAAAACTGTTTTTT.

The J gene is TRBJ1-2, the V gene TRBV6-6, with TRBD1 matching 10 bases. Germline assignment: CDR1 MNHNY and CDR2 SVGAGI (reference sequence). This CDR3 is built from 13 residues. After removal of 6 bases from V and 10 bases from J, the junction contained 8 bases not matched to a gene. CDR3 residues: CASRRGQGGVYTF. As DNA, the CDR3 is TGTGCCAGCAGACGTGGACAGGGGGGAGTCTACACCTTC.

The count of this clone is one. This sequence joins TRBV7-2 and TRBJ2-5; D perhaps matches TRBD2 (5 bases). There are 15 residues in the CDR3. V was shortened by 5 bases and J by 2 bases, with 15 bases between the two germline ends. Germline V gene data show CDR1 as SGHTA and CDR2 as FQGNSA. In DNA, the CDR3 is TGTGCCAGCAGCCCCGGGATGGTGCGGCAAGAGACCCAGTACTTC. Translation: CASSPGMVRQETQYF.

As DNA, the CDR3 is TGTGCCAGCAGACCTGGACAGGGCCTGGGAAACACCATATATTTT. Its protein product is CASRPGQGLGNTIYF. J is TRBJ1-3 and V is TRBV2; 8 positions match TRBD1. Germline CDR1 is SNHLY and CDR2 is FYNNEI. With V trimmed by 6 bases and J by 4 bases, 8 bases remained unmatched. The length of the CDR3 is 15 residues.

The rearrangement uses TRBV2 and TRBJ2-7; D not certain. This CDR3 is 12 amino acids long. Trimming removed 8 bases at V and 4 bases at J, with 12 bases between. Germline V gene lookup returns CDR1 SNHLY and CDR2 FYNNEI. The CDR3 bases are TGTGCCAGCGGGCCCTTCCTTTACGAGCAGTACTTC. Translation gives CASGPFLYEQYF. The whole variable domain, filled in from reference TRBV2 and TRBJ2-7, reads EPEVTQTPSHQVTQMGQEVILRCVPISNHLYFYWYRQILGQKVEFLVSFYNNEISEKSEIFDDQFSVERPDGSNFTLKIRSTKLEDSAMYFCASGPFLYEQYFGPGTRLTVT.

The V gene is TRBV19, the J gene TRBJ2-7; a possible D gene is TRBD2 (6 bases). V was trimmed by 1 base and J by 3 bases, leaving 13 bases between them. The V gene's germline CDR1 is LNHDA and CDR2 SQIVND (reference sequence). The CDR3 length is 15 residues. DNA for the CDR3: TGTGCCAGTAGTATAGCGGGCGGGAAAGTCTACGAGCAGTACTTC. Its protein product is CASSIAGGKVYEQYF.

The rearrangement joins TRBV2 to TRBJ1-1; the D is unclear. CDR1 is SNHLY and CDR2 is FYNNEI in the germline V gene. CDR3 length equals 13 residues. V lost 4 bases and J lost 4, with 10 bases in between. The CDR3 loop is CASSGEGSTEAFF. In nucleotides, the CDR3 is TGTGCCAGCAGTGGGGAAGGGTCCACTGAAGCTTTCTTT.

This chain joins TRBV2 and TRBJ2-6; the D is unclear. The V end lost 5 bases, the J end lost 0 bases, and 8 bases lay between the germline ends. This CDR3 has 15 amino acids. Germline assignment: CDR1 SNHLY and CDR2 FYNNEI. The CDR3 reads CASSLGNSGANVLTF. CDR3 DNA: TGTGCCAGCAGTCTGGGAAACTCTGGGGCCAACGTCCTGACTTTC.

This rearrangement joins TRBV11-1 to TRBJ2-2; D may be TRBD2 (6 bases). V was shortened by 1 base and J by 2 bases, with 11 bases between the two germline ends. Germline CDR1 and CDR2: SGHAT and FQDESV (reference sequence). This CDR3 has 16 residues. The CDR3 DNA reads as TGTGCCAGCAGCTTAGGAACTAGCCCTAACACCGGGGAGCTGTTTTTT. As protein: CASSLGTSPNTGELFF.

DNA for the CDR3: TGTGCCAGTAGGGGGGGACAGGCCCGATATAGCAATCAGCCCCAGCATTTT. Translation: CASRGGQARYSNQPQHF. The V gene is TRBV19, the J gene TRBJ1-5; 8 bases align to TRBD1. The ends lost 6 bases at V and 0 bases at J; junction bases unmatched: 10. CDR1 and CDR2 from the germline V gene are LNHDA and SQIVND (reference sequence). The CDR3 contains 17 residues.

J is TRBJ2-3 and V is TRBV10-3; possible D gene TRBD1, 7 bases. CDR3 size: 18 residues. V dropped 0 bases and J dropped 1 base, with 17 bases sitting between them. Germline CDR1 reads ENHRY; CDR2 reads SYGVKD. In DNA, the CDR3 is TGTGCCATCAGTGAGTCTCGGGACAGCTTAGCGGGCACAGATACGCAGTATTTT. Its translation is CAISESRDSLAGTDTQYF.

This chain uses TRBV6-5 with TRBJ1-4, with D unclear. Looked up from germline, CDR1 is MNHEY and CDR2 is SVGAGI. V was trimmed by 6 bases and J by 0 bases, leaving 8 bases between them. The CDR3 has 14 residues. Here the CDR3 DNA reads TGTGCCAGCAGGAAGATTGCAACTAATGAAAAACTGTTTTTT. Protein product: CASRKIATNEKLFF.

The chain joins TRBV5-6 to TRBJ2-7; tentatively, D is TRBD1 (5 bases). Deletions cut 4 bases from V and 6 bases from J, with 11 bases between. In germline, CDR1 is SGHDT, CDR2 YYEEEE. This CDR3 comprises 12 residues. The CDR3 reads CASSRGSGEQYF. The CDR3 nucleotides read TGTGCCAGCAGCAGGGGTTCAGGCGAGCAGTACTTC.